The 31 T cell receptor beta chains below were found in one sample sequenced in a study of T-cell reconstitution after alpha-beta-depleted transplantation in children. Unique molecular identifiers featured in how the TCRbeta library was prepared. Via MiXCR, TCRdb re-called the PCR reads, giving one row per CDR3 protein. The data show 45,000 to 60,000 distinct CDR3 sequences, around 56% seen once. Sequences were derived from peripheral blood, sampled before TCRalphabeta/CD19-depleted stem cell transplant. Source of these receptors: a boy under two years old with SCID, due to receive a stem cell transplant.

J is TRBJ2-5 and V is TRBV11-2; 8 nucleotides line up with TRBD2. The CDR3 has 18 amino acids. Germline CDR1 and CDR2: SGHAT and FQNNGV. With 5 bases clipped from V and 3 bases from J, the junction kept 17 bases outside the gene matches. The CDR3 spells CASSPPRGASFSKETQYF. In nucleotides, the CDR3 is TGTGCCAGCAGCCCCCCGCGGGGGGCTTCTTTCTCGAAAGAGACCCAGTACTTC.

Many counts were recorded for this clonotype. V usage is TRBV7-9 and J usage is TRBJ2-1; TRBD1 matches at 9 bases. J was trimmed by 0 bases and V by 2 bases; bases with no gene match: 8. The CDR3 consists of 18 residues. Germline-derived CDR1 and CDR2 are SEHNR and FQNEAQ (reference sequence). CDR3 in amino acids: CASSLPLLTGGSYNEQFF. The CDR3 coding sequence is TGTGCCAGCAGCTTACCCCTCTTGACAGGGGGCTCCTACAATGAGCAGTTCTTC.

This clonotype was observed a handful of times. The gene calls are TRBV20-1 and TRBJ2-5; TRBD1 or TRBD2 may be the D gene (5 bases each). The CDR3 is made up of 14 amino acids. Germline V gene sequence: CDR1 DFQATT, CDR2 SNEGSKA (reference sequence). V was pared by 6 bases and J by 1 base, with 15 bases between. The CDR3 loop reads CSARPSGAQETQYF. The DNA of the CDR3 is TGCAGTGCCAGACCCTCCGGGGCCCAAGAGACCCAGTACTTC.

This rearrangement joins TRBV5-4 to TRBJ2-7, with D possibly matching TRBD2 (6 bases). CDR1 and CDR2 (germline): SGHNT, YYREEE (reference sequence). Deletions cut 0 bases from V and 7 bases from J, with 17 bases between. The CDR3 is 15 residues long. The CDR3 spells CASSLGWAGLTEQYF. In DNA form, the CDR3 reads TGTGCCAGCAGCTTGGGGTGGGCAGGACTAACAGAGCAGTACTTC. The variable domain in full, completed from reference TRBV5-4 and TRBJ2-7, reads ETGVTQSPTHLIKTRGQQVTLRCSSQSGHNTVSWYQQALGQGPQFIFQYYREEENGRGNFPPRFSGLQFPNYSSELNVNALELDDSALYLCASSLGWAGLTEQYFGPGTRLTVT.

The chain has TRBV7-9 and TRBJ2-7; a possible D gene is TRBD2 (6 bases). The CDR3 has 13 amino acids. V lost 5 bases, J lost 2 bases, and 10 bases lay in between. Germline lookup yields CDR1 SEHNR and CDR2 FQNEAQ (reference sequence). CDR3 protein: CASSPSGPYEQYF. The CDR3 DNA is TGTGCCAGCAGCCCGAGCGGGCCCTACGAGCAGTACTTC.

The chain joins TRBV18 to TRBJ2-4; 9 positions agree with TRBD1. J lost 6 bases, V lost 1 base, and 10 bases had no gene match. The CDR3 is 17 residues long. Germline CDR1 reads KGHSH; CDR2 reads LQKENI. CDR3 coding DNA: TGTGCCAGCTCACCACAAGGGACAGGGTTAAAGGGAAACATTCAGTACTTC. Residues: CASSPQGTGLKGNIQYF.

The rearrangement joins TRBV4-3 to TRBJ2-7; a possible D gene is TRBD1 (6 bases). The CDR3 is made up of 15 amino acids. Deletions cut 4 bases from V and 7 bases from J, with 20 bases between. In germline, CDR1 is LGHNA, CDR2 YSLEER. CDR3 sequence reads: CASSPSKTGAGEQYF. The DNA for the CDR3 is TGCGCCAGCAGCCCTTCAAAGACAGGAGCAGGAGAGCAGTACTTC.

This chain uses TRBV2 with TRBJ2-2; D call uncertain. This CDR3 spans 18 amino acids. Deletions cut 7 bases from V and 1 base from J, with 22 bases between. Germline V gene data show CDR1 as SNHLY and CDR2 as FYNNEI. For the CDR3, the DNA is TGTGCCAGCACCCTCTATCCACACGACCGCGGGAACACCGGGGAGCTGTTTTTT. It is translated as CASTLYPHDRGNTGELFF.

V gene TRBV20-1 combines with J gene TRBJ2-3; D is undetermined. CDR3 size: 11 residues. The V gene's germline CDR1 is DFQATT and CDR2 SNEGSKA (reference sequence). With 1 base removed from V and 7 bases from J, the gap between germline ends came to 6 bases. CDR3 sequence reads: CSARVENTQYF. The DNA of the CDR3 is TGCAGTGCTAGAGTCGAAAATACGCAGTATTTT.

This clonotype was seen repeatedly, ten times or more. The junction and the germline gene differ at one end; a read error may be behind it. The chain is built from TRBV7-2 and TRBJ2-7, with TRBD2 as a possible D gene (5 bases). The V gene's germline CDR1 is SGHTA and CDR2 FQGNSA. The CDR3 extends over 11 amino acids. The CDR3 region has the DNA TGTGCCAGCAGCTTAGTAGGCCAGGAGGACTTC. This codes for CASSLVGQEDF.

V gene TRBV6-1 combines with J gene TRBJ2-5, with D tentatively TRBD1 (5 bases). V was trimmed by 7 bases and J by 1 base, leaving 16 bases between them. The CDR3 sequence is 15 residues long. CDR1 is MNHNS, CDR2 SASEGT, per germline. The CDR3: CASTAVLGPQETQYF. The CDR3 bases are TGTGCCAGCACCGCAGTTTTGGGGCCCCAAGAGACCCAGTACTTC.

This clonotype has a handful of counts. The V and J genes are TRBV7-2 and TRBJ1-4; D call uncertain. The CDR3 loop spans 16 amino acids. V lost 2 bases and J lost 0, with 10 bases in between. Germline values: CDR1 SGHTA, CDR2 FQGNSA. The CDR3 coding sequence is TGTGCCAGCAGCTTAATCTCGGGTGCAACTAATGAAAAACTGTTTTTT. It is translated as CASSLISGATNEKLFF.

This clonotype was detected only a few times. The chain couples TRBV6-1 to TRBJ1-2; 7 bases match TRBD1. V was pared by 7 bases and J by 8 bases, with 10 bases of the junction left unmatched. Germline CDR1 MNHNS, CDR2 SASEGT. The CDR3 sequence is 13 residues long. The CDR3 nucleotides are TGTGCCAGCACCGAAACAGGGGATCTGGGCTACACCTTC. Translating gives CASTETGDLGYTF.

V gene TRBV5-5 combines with J gene TRBJ1-4; D remains unclear. Trimming removed 4 bases from V and 1 base from J, with 14 bases in between. CDR1 SGHKS and CDR2 YYEKEE come from the germline V gene (reference sequence). The CDR3 has 16 residues. In DNA form, the CDR3 reads TGTGCCAGCAGCGTCTTAGTTTGGGGAACTAATGAAAAACTGTTTTTT. Its protein is CASSVLVWGTNEKLFF.

This sequence joins TRBV6-2 or TRBV6-3 and TRBJ1-2; D may be TRBD1 (6 bases). The CDR3 consists of 12 residues. CDR1 and CDR2 from the germline V gene are MNHEY and SVGEGT. V was shortened by 11 bases and J by 6 bases, with 16 bases between the two germline ends. The CDR3 DNA reads as TGTGCCGCTCGGGACACGATCCATGGCTACACCTTC. Its translation is CAARDTIHGYTF.

This chain links TRBV20-1 with TRBJ2-4; D is perhaps TRBD1 (5 bases). The CDR3 is 12 residues long. CDR1 is DFQATT, CDR2 SNEGSKA, per germline (reference sequence). Between the trimmed V and J ends, which lost 1 base and 6 bases, there was a span of 7 bases. CDR3 amino acids: CSARGGVNIQYF. CDR3 sequence (DNA): TGCAGTGCTAGAGGGGGCGTAAACATTCAGTACTTC.

The chain recombines TRBV12-3 or TRBV12-4 with TRBJ1-2, with D perhaps TRBD1 (5 bases). This CDR3 region has 17 residues. V dropped 0 bases and J dropped 4 bases, with 18 bases sitting between them. In DNA form, the CDR3 reads TGTGCCAGCAGTTTAGCGGTTTCAGGGACGGGGCTCTATGGCTACACCTTC. This codes for CASSLAVSGTGLYGYTF.

This chain joins TRBV6-2 or TRBV6-3 and TRBJ2-7; possible D gene TRBD1, 5 bases. Germline CDR1 is MNHEY and CDR2 is SVGEGT. V lost 7 bases and J 4 bases, leaving 14 bases between the germline ends. The CDR3 loop spans 13 amino acids. The CDR3 loop reads CASKQDVRYEQYF. CDR3 bases: TGTGCCAGCAAACAGGACGTTCGGTACGAGCAGTACTTC.

This clonotype was seen ten or more times. The gene calls are TRBV2 and TRBJ1-1; tentatively, D is TRBD1 (5 bases). This CDR3 region has 17 residues. V lost 1 base and J 4 bases, leaving 19 bases between the germline ends. Germline lookup yields CDR1 SNHLY and CDR2 FYNNEI. CDR3 bases: TGTGCCAGCAGTGAAGGGGGCAGCCCTCGTCTGTTCACTGAAGCTTTCTTT. It is translated as CASSEGGSPRLFTEAFF.

Note on this clonotype: The germline gene is not matched at one end of the junction; a read error may be the cause. The chain employs TRBV7-7 and TRBJ2-5; 7 nucleotides line up with TRBD1. Germline V CDR1 and CDR2: SSHAT, FNYEAQ (reference sequence). The CDR3 consists of 14 residues. CDR3 sequence (DNA): TGTGCTAGCAGCGCCGGGACAGCGCAAGAGACCCAGTACTTC. Protein product: CASSAGTAQETQYF.

This sequence joins TRBV2 and TRBJ2-3, with 9 bases fitting TRBD2. From germline, CDR1 is SNHLY and CDR2 FYNNEI. The CDR3 extends over 16 amino acids. J lost 2 bases, V lost 4 bases, and 7 bases had no gene match. The CDR3 loop reads CASSAPGGGATDTQYF. The CDR3 coding sequence is TGTGCCAGCAGTGCTCCAGGCGGGGGGGCCACAGATACGCAGTATTTT.

The chain couples TRBV6-1 to TRBJ2-2; TRBD1 agrees at 9 bases. The germline CDR1 and CDR2 sequences are MNHNS and SASEGT. This CDR3 is built from 13 residues. J lost 8 bases, V lost 6 bases, and 4 bases had no gene match. The CDR3 nucleotides read TGTGCCAGCAGCGGGACAGGGCGGGGGGAGCTGTTTTTT. It yields the protein CASSGTGRGELFF.

V gene TRBV7-6 combines with J gene TRBJ2-2; D unclear. The CDR3 has 16 amino acids. Between the trimmed V and J ends, which lost 4 bases and 4 bases, there was a span of 16 bases. Germline V gene data show CDR1 as SGHVS and CDR2 as FNYEAQ. CDR3 DNA sequence: TGTGCCAGCAGCTCGTACGGTGCCCTAGGCACCGGGGAGCTGTTTTTT. Encoded protein: CASSSYGALGTGELFF. Full variable domain (missing parts from reference TRBV7-6 and TRBJ2-2): GAGVSQSPRYKVTKRGQDVALRCDPISGHVSLYWYRQALGQGPEFLTYFNYEAQQDKSGLPNDRFSAERPEGSISTLTIQRTEQRDSAMYRCASSSYGALGTGELFFGEGSRLTVL.

V is TRBV6-1 and J is TRBJ1-6, with a weak D call TRBD1 (6 bases). The germline V and J ends were trimmed by 2 bases and 7 bases, with 15 bases remaining between them. This CDR3 has 16 residues. Germline V gene sequence: CDR1 MNHNS, CDR2 SASEGT. CDR3 nucleotide sequence: TGTGCCAGCAGTGAAACCCCGGACAGTGGGAATTCACCCCTCCACTTT. Translation gives CASSETPDSGNSPLHF.

The CDR3, as DNA: TGTGCCAGCAGCTTCTCACCCGCGGGGGCTAGCGGGGGGCAAGAGACCCAGTACTTC. This codes for CASSFSPAGASGGQETQYF. This chain connects TRBV5-6 to TRBJ2-5, with 11 bases aligning to TRBD2. The germline gives CDR1 SGHDT, CDR2 YYEEEE. The CDR3 is 19 amino acids. V lost 2 bases to trimming and J lost 2 bases; unmatched junction nucleotides: 14.

For this clonotype: An end of the junction does not agree with germline; a read error may underlie this. The V gene is TRBV7-9, the J gene TRBJ2-7; 12 nucleotides match TRBD1. Germline values: CDR1 SEHNR, CDR2 FQNEAQ (reference sequence). This CDR3 is 15 amino acids long. The CDR3 here is CASSPAGTGGYVQYF. CDR3 sequence (DNA): TGTGCCAGCAGCCCAGCAGGGACAGGGGGCTACGTGCAGTACTTC.

The gene calls are TRBV4-2 and TRBJ2-3, with 10 bases identical to TRBD2. V lost 2 bases to trimming and J lost 4 bases; unmatched junction nucleotides: 6. The germline CDR1 and CDR2 sequences are LGHNA and YNFKEQ. The CDR3 covers 16 residues. The CDR3 coding sequence is TGTGCCAGCAGCCAACCCAAAGCGGGGGGGGCAGATACGCAGTATTTT. Its protein is CASSQPKAGGADTQYF.

The rearrangement joins TRBV5-5 to TRBJ1-5; D unclear. Deletions cut 2 bases from V and 6 bases from J, with 15 bases between. Germline CDR1 is SGHKS and CDR2 is YYEKEE (reference sequence). The CDR3 has 15 amino acids. The CDR3 loop is CASSFSGNWGQPQHF. CDR3 DNA: TGTGCCAGCAGCTTTTCCGGCAATTGGGGTCAGCCCCAGCATTTT.

This clonotype was observed a handful of times. Here the CDR3 reads CASSLSAAVDGYTF. DNA for the CDR3: TGTGCCAGCAGCTTATCGGCAGCGGTGGATGGCTACACCTTC. The chain couples TRBV7-2 to TRBJ1-2, with D unclear. Germline V gene sequence: CDR1 SGHTA, CDR2 FQGNSA. Trimming took 2 bases from V and 6 from J, leaving 13 bases between them. The CDR3 is 14 residues long.

This clonotype has only a few counts. The chain recombines TRBV9 with TRBJ2-5; perhaps TRBD1 as D (6 bases). The CDR3 consists of 16 residues. The V end was cut by 4 bases, the J end by 0 bases, with 16 bases between. Per the germline V gene, CDR1 is SGDLS and CDR2 is YYNGEE. CDR3 sequence: CASSHTAWTDQETQYF. The CDR3, as DNA: TGTGCCAGCAGCCACACCGCTTGGACAGACCAAGAGACCCAGTACTTC.

The chain links TRBV7-6 to TRBJ1-5; D is unclear. The CDR3 is made up of 14 amino acids. V gave up 5 bases and J gave up 7 bases, with 15 bases separating them. Germline CDR1 and CDR2: SGHVS and FNYEAQ. The CDR3 here is CASSPMGGAQPQHF. CDR3 sequence (DNA): TGTGCCAGCAGCCCAATGGGTGGCGCGCAGCCCCAGCATTTT.